This entry lists 11 T cell receptor beta chains sequenced from one sample in a study of OX40 agonist ivuxolimab in advanced cancers. Using immunoSEQ multiplex PCR, the repertoire was profiled, and TCRdb retains in-frame clones only, with some absent. The sample includes tens of thousands of clones, less than 90% seen only once; the top ten take roughly 30%. The sequencing here drew on CD4+ or CD8+ T cells sorted from blood, taken in a trial of the OX40 agonist ivuxolimab. These receptors were collected from an adult with an advanced solid tumor such as melanoma, head and neck, liver or kidney cancer.

V and J are TRBV19 and TRBJ2-5, with D possibly being TRBD2 (6 bases). V lost 5 bases to trimming and J lost 2 bases, with 9 bases between them. Looked up from germline, CDR1 is LNHDA and CDR2 is SQIVND (reference sequence). The CDR3 loop spans 13 amino acids. The CDR3 sequence is CASSGTPQETQYF. The DNA for the CDR3 is TGTGCCAGTAGTGGGACTCCACAAGAGACCCAGTACTTC.

The V gene is TRBV10-3, the J gene TRBJ1-2; the D is unclear. This CDR3 has 12 residues. Germline V gene sequence: CDR1 ENHRY, CDR2 SYGVKD. Trimming cost V 6 bases and J 1 base, with 6 bases left between them. CDR3 protein: CAIRDLNYGYTF. In DNA, the CDR3 is TGTGCCATCAGGGACCTTAACTATGGCTACACCTTC.

This CDR3 reads CAISESARGPVQFF. CDR3 sequence (DNA): TGTGCCATCAGTGAGTCGGCCCGGGGGCCGGTACAGTTCTTC. The chain is built from TRBV10-3 and TRBJ2-1; D is possibly TRBD1 or TRBD2 (6 bases each). The V end was cut by 0 bases, the J end by 13 bases, with 16 bases between. Germline CDR1 and CDR2: ENHRY and SYGVKD. This CDR3 comprises 14 residues.

Within the sample, this clone is medium-sized. The chain links TRBV4-2 to TRBJ2-7, with no clear D. This CDR3 is built from 11 residues. Trimming stripped 6 bases from V and 4 bases from J, with 7 bases between. Germline loops: CDR1 LGHNA, CDR2 YNFKEQ. As DNA, the CDR3 is TGTGCCAGCAGTAAGGGTTACGAGCAGTACTTC. It specifies CASSKGYEQYF.

This clone was seen just once. The chain carries TRBV28 and TRBJ2-1; 10 bases align to TRBD2. J lost 9 bases, V lost 10 bases, and 9 bases had no gene match. CDR3 length: 13 residues. The germline V gene encodes CDR1 MDHEN and CDR2 SYDVKM. The CDR3 spells CATDPGLALEQFF. CDR3 DNA sequence: TGTGCCACAGACCCGGGACTAGCGCTTGAGCAGTTCTTC.

This chain connects TRBV7-6 to TRBJ2-2, with D tentatively TRBD2 (5 bases). The germline CDR1 and CDR2 sequences are SGHVS and FNYEAQ. There are 14 residues in the CDR3. V was cut by 2 bases and J by 10 bases, with 14 bases left in between. The CDR3 here is CASSLSISGSELFF. The CDR3 DNA reads as TGTGCCAGCAGCTTATCCATTTCGGGGTCGGAGCTGTTTTTT.

This clone has just one count. The V call is TRBV18, the J call TRBJ2-2; 7 positions agree with TRBD1. The trim removed 11 bases at V and 6 bases at J, leaving 12 bases unmatched. CDR3 length equals 14 residues. The germline V gene encodes CDR1 KGHSH and CDR2 LQKENI. The CDR3 nucleotides read TGTGCCGGATACCGGGACAGACAGTCCGGGGAGCTGTTTTTT. It is translated as CAGYRDRQSGELFF.

This clone has only one observation. The V and J genes are TRBV4-1 and TRBJ2-2; D may be TRBD1 (6 bases). The length of the CDR3 is 16 residues. Germline CDR1 reads MGHRA; CDR2 reads YSYEKL. The V gene lost 1 base and the J gene lost 0 bases, with 9 bases spanning the gap. CDR3 region: CASSQATGANTGELFF. Written as DNA, the CDR3 is TGCGCCAGCAGCCAAGCGACAGGAGCGAACACCGGGGAGCTGTTTTTT.

The rearrangement uses TRBV4-1 and TRBJ2-3, with TRBD2 matching 9 bases. CDR1 and CDR2 from the germline V gene are MGHRA and YSYEKL. The CDR3 has 16 residues. V trimming: 0 bases; J trimming: 6 bases; junction bases outside the gene matches: 7. The DNA of the CDR3 is TGCGCCAGCAGCCAAGATGGAGGGCGGGGGGGGGATACGCAGTATTTT. Protein sequence: CASSQDGGRGGDTQYF.

J is TRBJ2-1 and V is TRBV14; 8 nucleotides line up with TRBD2. Trimming took 4 bases from V and 4 from J; bases not matched to a gene: 9. The CDR3 has 16 residues. Germline V gene sequence: CDR1 SGHDN, CDR2 FVKESK. CDR3 in amino acids: CASSPSGTRIYNEQFF. Here the CDR3 DNA reads TGTGCCAGCAGCCCATCCGGGACTAGGATTTACAATGAGCAGTTCTTC.

The chain uses TRBV5-6 and TRBJ2-1; D perhaps matches TRBD1 (5 bases). V lost 0 bases and J 0 bases, leaving 16 bases between the germline ends. The germline V gene has CDR1 SGHDT and CDR2 YYEEEE. The CDR3 covers 18 residues. The DNA of the CDR3 is TGTGCCAGCAGCTTGGCCAGGTGGGGCCTGAGCTCCTACAATGAGCAGTTCTTC. Its translation: CASSLARWGLSSYNEQFF.